One T cell receptor beta chain is described in this entry. TCRdb's copy holds only in-frame clones and misses some; the assay was immunoSEQ multiplex PCR. This table has under 300,000 clones, approximately 90% appearing once. The CDR3 loop spans 16 amino acids. Trimming removed 0 bases from V and 4 bases from J; junction bases left unmatched: 4. Germline V gives CDR1 SEHNR, CDR2 FQNEAQ (reference sequence). The data originate from a study of blood T cell repertoires in COVID-19. About the study: The cDNA or gDNA used as material had been derived from T cells, B-cell-depleted T cells, or PBMCs.

The V gene is TRBV7-9, the J gene TRBJ2-2; 8 bases match TRBD2. The source material was PBMCs or T cells enriched from blood (not recorded which). This TCR derives from a woman aged 40 to 49 with acute COVID-19. The CDR3 DNA follows: TGTGCCAGCAGCTTAGCGTGGACTAGCAGCACCGGGGAGCTGTTTTTT. Residues: CASSLAWTSSTGELFF.